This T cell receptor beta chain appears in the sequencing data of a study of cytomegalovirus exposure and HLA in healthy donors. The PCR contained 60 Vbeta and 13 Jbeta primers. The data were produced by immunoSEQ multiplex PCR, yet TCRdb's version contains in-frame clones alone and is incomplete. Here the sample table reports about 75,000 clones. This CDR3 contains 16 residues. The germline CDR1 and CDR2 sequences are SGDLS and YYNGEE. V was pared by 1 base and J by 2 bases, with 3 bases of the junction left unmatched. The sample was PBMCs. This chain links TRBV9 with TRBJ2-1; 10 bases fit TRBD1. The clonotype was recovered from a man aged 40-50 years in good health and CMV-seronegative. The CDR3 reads CASSVYGTGAYNEQFF. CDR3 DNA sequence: TGTGCCAGCAGCGTATACGGGACAGGGGCCTACAATGAGCAGTTCTTC. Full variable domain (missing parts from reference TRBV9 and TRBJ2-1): DSGVTQTPKHLITATGQRVTLRCSPRSGDLSVYWYQQSLDQGLQFLIQYYNGEERAKGNILERFSAQQFPDLHSELNLSSLELGDSALYFCASSVYGTGAYNEQFFGPGTRLTVL.